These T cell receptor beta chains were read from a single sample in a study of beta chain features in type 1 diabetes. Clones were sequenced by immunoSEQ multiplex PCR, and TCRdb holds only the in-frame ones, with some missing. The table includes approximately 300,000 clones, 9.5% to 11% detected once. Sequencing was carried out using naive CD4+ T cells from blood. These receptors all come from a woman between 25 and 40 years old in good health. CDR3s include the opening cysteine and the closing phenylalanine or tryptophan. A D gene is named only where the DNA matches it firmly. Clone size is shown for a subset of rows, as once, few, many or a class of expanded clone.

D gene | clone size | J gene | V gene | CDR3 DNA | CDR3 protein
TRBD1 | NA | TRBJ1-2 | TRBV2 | TGTGCCAGCAGTGTGGACAGGGCGGTAAAGTATGGCTACACCTTC | CASSVDRAVKYGYTF
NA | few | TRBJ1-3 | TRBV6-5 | TGTGCCAGCAGACTAGCAGGCTTATCTGGAAACACCATATATTTT | CASRLAGLSGNTIYF
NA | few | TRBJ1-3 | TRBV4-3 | TGCGCCAGCAGCTCCTCCGGGAGGGGAGACGGAAACACCATATATTTT | CASSSSGRGDGNTIYF
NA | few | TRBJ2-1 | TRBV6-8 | TGTGTGAATGGGGGGTTGAATGAGCAGTTCTTC | CVNGGLNEQFF
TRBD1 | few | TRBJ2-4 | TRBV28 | TGTGCCAGCAGTTTAGGGACAGACAACAAAAACATTCAGTACTTC | CASSLGTDNKNIQYF
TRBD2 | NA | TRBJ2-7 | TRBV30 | TGTGCCTGGACCCGAAGGGCGGGAGCCTACGAGCAGTACTTC | CAWTRRAGAYEQYF
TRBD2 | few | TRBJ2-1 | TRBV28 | TGTGCCAGCAGTCTCGGGGGAGGGCAGAGTGAGCAGTTCTTC | CASSLGGGQSEQFF
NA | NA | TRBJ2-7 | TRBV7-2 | TGTGCCAGCAGCTTTGACGGGAGTGCCTACGAGCAGTACTTC | CASSFDGSAYEQYF
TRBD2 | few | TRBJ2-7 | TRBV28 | TGTGCCAGCAGTTCCGGGCTAGCGGGAGGGCCGGTCCACGAGCAGTACTTC | CASSSGLAGGPVHEQYF
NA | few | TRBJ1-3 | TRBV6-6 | TGTGCCAGCAGCTCGGGAGCTGGAAACACCATATATTTT | CASSSGAGNTIYF
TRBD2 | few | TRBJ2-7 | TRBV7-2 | TGTGCCAGCAGCCAAGTGGGCACTAGCGGGTTCTACGAGCAGTACTTC | CASSQVGTSGFYEQYF
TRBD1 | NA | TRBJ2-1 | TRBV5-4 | TGTGCCAGCAGCTTGGGACAGGGGGCCGATGAGCAGTTCTTC | CASSLGQGADEQFF
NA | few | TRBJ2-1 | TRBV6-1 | TGTGCCAGCAGTGAAGTAGCGGTCTCCTACAATGAGCAGTTCTTC | CASSEVAVSYNEQFF
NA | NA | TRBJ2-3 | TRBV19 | TGTGCCAGTAGTATTAGCGGACGAAGCACAGATACGCAGTATTTT | CASSISGRSTDTQYF
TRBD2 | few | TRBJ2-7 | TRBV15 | TGTGCCACCAGCTCCACGGGGCGGGAGTCCCACGAGCAGTACTTC | CATSSTGRESHEQYF
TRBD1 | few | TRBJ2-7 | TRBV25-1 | TGTGCCAGCAGTGAATATGGGACAGAGAGAGGGTTCTACGAGCAGTACTTC | CASSEYGTERGFYEQYF
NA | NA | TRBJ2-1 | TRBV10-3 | TGTGCCATCAGTGATAAACGGCGGGACCAAAACAATGAGCAGTTCTTC | CAISDKRRDQNNEQFF
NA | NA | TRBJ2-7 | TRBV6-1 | TGTGCCAGCAGTGAAAATTTCCCTTCCTACGAGCAGTACTTC | CASSENFPSYEQYF
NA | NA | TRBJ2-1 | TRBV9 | TGTGCCAGCAACCGCGGGGTAGATGAGCAGTTCTTC | CASNRGVDEQFF
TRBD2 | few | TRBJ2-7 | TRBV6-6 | TGTGCCAGCAGAATAGCGGGAGGGCCCTCCGAGCAGTACTTC | CASRIAGGPSEQYF
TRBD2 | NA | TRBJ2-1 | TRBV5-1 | TGCGCCAGCAGCCCTGGACTAGCGGACAATGAGCAGTTCTTC | CASSPGLADNEQFF
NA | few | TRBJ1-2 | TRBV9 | TGTGCCAGCAGCGTTTCAGGGGATCGCGGCTACACCTTC | CASSVSGDRGYTF
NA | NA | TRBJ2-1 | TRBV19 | TGTGCCAGTCACTCCTACAATGAGCAGTTCTTC | CASHSYNEQFF
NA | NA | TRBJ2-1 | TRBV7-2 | TGTGCCAGCAGCCAAGGAGGGCCAGGTTACAATGAGCAGTTCTTC | CASSQGGPGYNEQFF
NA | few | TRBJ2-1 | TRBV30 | TGTGCCTGGGGCACAATCTCCTACAATGAGCAGTTCTTC | CAWGTISYNEQFF
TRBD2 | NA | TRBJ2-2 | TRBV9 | TGTGCCAGCAGCGTAGAGGCGGGGGCGAACACCGGGGAGCTGTTTTTT | CASSVEAGANTGELFF
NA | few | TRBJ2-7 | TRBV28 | TGTGCCAGCAGTTTACGGAAATCAGGGTCGTACGAGCAGTACTTC | CASSLRKSGSYEQYF
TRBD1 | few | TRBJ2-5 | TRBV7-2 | TGTGCCAGCAGCTTAAGGACAGGGGGCGGAGAGACCCAGTACTTC | CASSLRTGGGETQYF
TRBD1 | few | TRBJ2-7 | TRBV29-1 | TGCAGCGTACAGGGGGAGACCTACGAGCAGTACTTC | CSVQGETYEQYF
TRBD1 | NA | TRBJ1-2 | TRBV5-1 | TGCGCCAGCAGCTTTCAGGGGGACTGGGGCTACACCTTC | CASSFQGDWGYTF
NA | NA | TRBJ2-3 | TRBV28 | TGTGCCAGCAGGCCCGCAGGGGTGGCAGATACGCAGTATTTT | CASRPAGVADTQYF
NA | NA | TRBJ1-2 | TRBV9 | TGTGCCAGCAGCGTAGCGGGGGTGACGGGGTCCTATGGCTACACCTTC | CASSVAGVTGSYGYTF